The rows below give T cell receptor beta chains drawn from one sample of a study of T cells in Graves' hyperthyroidism and ophthalmopathy. TCRdb processed the multiplex PCR reads anew with MiXCR; each CDR3 protein has one entry. This sample has some 510,000 distinct CDR3 sequences, with around 46% found just once. What was sequenced was peripheral blood or thyroid tissue (not recorded which). These receptors were taken from a woman younger than 30 with Graves' hyperthyroidism. CDR3s leave out the opening cysteine and the closing phenylalanine or tryptophan.

v_gene: TRBV7-9; j_gene: TRBJ2-7; len: 14; CDR3aa: ASSLGGAGGYYEQY
v_gene: TRBV6-5; j_gene: TRBJ1-6; len: 12; CDR3aa: ASSGGQGVSPLH
v_gene: TRBV9; j_gene: -; len: 13; CDR3aa: ASSVASGGLDEQY
v_gene: TRBV19; j_gene: TRBJ2-7; len: 16; CDR3aa: ASSNSPFLAGVSYEQY
v_gene: TRBV19; j_gene: TRBJ1-5; len: 12; CDR3aa: ASSMVKSGQPQH
v_gene: TRBV7-2; j_gene: TRBJ1-1; len: 14; CDR3aa: ASSLAGQGIVTEAF
v_gene: TRBV7-9; j_gene: TRBJ2-7; len: 13; CDR3aa: ASSLARTGFYEQY
v_gene: TRBV20-1; j_gene: TRBJ2-7; len: 9; CDR3aa: SGKWAGEQY
v_gene: TRBV10-3; j_gene: TRBJ2-7; len: 10; CDR3aa: AIKGQNYEQY
v_gene: TRBV7-4; j_gene: TRBJ2-1; len: 12; CDR3aa: ASSSDRVGNEQF
v_gene: TRBV2; j_gene: TRBJ1-5; len: 13; CDR3aa: ASSAIDRVDQPQH
v_gene: TRBV24-1; j_gene: TRBJ1-2; len: 12; CDR3aa: AWSSGTGGYGYT
v_gene: TRBV7-9; j_gene: TRBJ1-2; len: 10; CDR3aa: ASGGGPFGYT
v_gene: TRBV5-1; j_gene: TRBJ2-7; len: 11; CDR3aa: ATGSGRGYEQY
v_gene: TRBV18; j_gene: TRBJ1-2; len: 11; CDR3aa: ASSPTRQQGYT
v_gene: TRBV2; j_gene: TRBJ1-3; len: 12; CDR3aa: ASSDTASGNTIY
v_gene: TRBV10-1; j_gene: TRBJ2-7; len: 10; CDR3aa: ATRAESYEQY
v_gene: TRBV25-1; j_gene: TRBJ1-1; len: 14; CDR3aa: ASSQVGDIVNTEAF
v_gene: TRBV7-9; j_gene: TRBJ2-7; len: 11; CDR3aa: ASSLRDRLEQY
v_gene: TRBV2; j_gene: TRBJ1-1; len: 14; CDR3aa: ASSEAGPWDYTEAF
v_gene: TRBV19; j_gene: TRBJ2-5; len: 13; CDR3aa: ASSIDPSLGETQY
v_gene: TRBV16; j_gene: TRBJ2-7; len: 12; CDR3aa: ASSQSRGRDEQY
v_gene: TRBV12-3/TRBV12-4; j_gene: TRBJ2-5; len: 13; CDR3aa: ASSLLGQGQETQY
v_gene: TRBV20-1; j_gene: TRBJ1-2; len: 13; CDR3aa: SASSTGGSLNGYT
v_gene: TRBV29-1; j_gene: TRBJ2-5; len: 11; CDR3aa: SVEGAQGETQY
v_gene: TRBV10-3; j_gene: TRBJ2-5; len: 9; CDR3aa: AIRALETQY
v_gene: TRBV25-1; j_gene: TRBJ1-6; len: 13; CDR3aa: ASSPDYGYNSPLH
v_gene: TRBV20-1; j_gene: TRBJ2-5; len: 13; CDR3aa: SARDSVGMRETQY
v_gene: TRBV7-9; j_gene: TRBJ2-5; len: 15; CDR3aa: ASSLVVRAGGVETQY
v_gene: TRBV2; j_gene: TRBJ2-7; len: 13; CDR3aa: ASSVSSGPAYEQY
v_gene: TRBV5-1; j_gene: TRBJ1-1; len: 11; CDR3aa: ASSLGMGTEAF
v_gene: TRBV25-1; j_gene: TRBJ1-2; len: 12; CDR3aa: ASSERGPNYGYT
v_gene: TRBV4-2; j_gene: TRBJ2-7; len: 13; CDR3aa: ASSPSDGTSYEQY